This entry lists 12 T cell receptor beta chains sequenced from one sample in a study of blood T cell repertoires in COVID-19. The data were produced by immunoSEQ multiplex PCR, yet TCRdb's version contains in-frame clones alone and is incomplete. The sample holds more than 250,000 clones, roughly 85% seen once. The sequencing input was PBMCs or T cells enriched from blood (not recorded which). All receptors derive from a man aged 25-40 years who had recovered from COVID-19.

This clone was counted a few times. The chain is built from TRBV6-2 or TRBV6-3 and TRBJ2-7, with D possibly being TRBD1 (6 bases). Looked up from germline, CDR1 is MNHEY and CDR2 is SVGEGT. The CDR3 spans 17 residues. V lost 0 bases and J 1 base, leaving 16 bases between the germline ends. DNA of the CDR3: TGTGCCAGCAGTTACTCGAGGGGACAAGGTTGGTCCTACGAGCAGTACTTC. Protein product: CASSYSRGQGWSYEQYF.

The V gene is TRBV5-1, the J gene TRBJ2-5; D possibly corresponds to TRBD2 (6 bases). V was cut by 3 bases and J by 1 base, with 10 bases left in between. Germline CDR1 reads SGHRS; CDR2 reads YFSETQ. There are 14 residues in the CDR3. CDR3: CASSSSGFQETQYF. The CDR3 DNA is TGCGCCAGCAGCTCAAGCGGGTTCCAAGAGACCCAGTACTTC.

The genes are TRBV9 and TRBJ1-2; 8 nucleotides align to TRBD1. The germline V gene has CDR1 SGDLS and CDR2 YYNGEE. The V gene end was trimmed by 3 bases and the J gene end by 6 bases; junction bases not matched to a gene: 7. The CDR3 contains 14 residues. CDR3: CASSALQGEHGYTF. CDR3 nucleotide sequence: TGTGCCAGCAGCGCTCTACAGGGGGAACATGGCTACACCTTC.

The chain recombines TRBV3-1 (or the pseudogene TRBV3-2) with TRBJ1-2; D not resolved. V lost 1 base and J lost 7, with 13 bases in between. This CDR3 is 14 amino acids long. Germline V CDR1 and CDR2: LGHDT, YNNKEL (reference sequence). CDR3 DNA: TGTGCCAGCAGCCAAGTGGGAGGGCGCGGTGGCTACACCTTC. Its translation is CASSQVGGRGGYTF.

This clone was seen a handful of times. The chain employs TRBV7-2 and TRBJ1-2; 9 bases match TRBD1. CDR1 and CDR2 (germline): SGHTA, FQGNSA. The CDR3 contains 18 residues. The junction had 18 bases not matched to a gene; V was cut back by 6 bases and J by 4 bases. The CDR3 spells CASRSPPGQGGILYGYTF. CDR3 DNA: TGTGCCAGCAGGTCCCCGCCGGGACAGGGAGGAATCCTCTATGGCTACACCTTC.

This chain connects TRBV6-5 to TRBJ1-3; a possible D gene is TRBD1 (6 bases). The CDR3 contains 14 residues. The ends were cut back, 6 bases at V and 0 bases at J, with 9 bases in the middle. Germline V CDR1 and CDR2: MNHEY, SVGAGI. The CDR3 protein is CASSEGHSGNTIYF. For the CDR3, the DNA is TGTGCCAGCAGCGAGGGACACTCTGGAAACACCATATATTTT.

The chain has TRBV7-9 and TRBJ1-1; the D is unclear. CDR1 is SEHNR, CDR2 FQNEAQ, per germline (reference sequence). The CDR3 runs 12 residues. Trimming took off 3 bases at V and 6 bases at J, with 8 bases between the two ends. The CDR3 coding sequence is TGTGCCAGCAGCTTTCACGGGGCTGAAGCTTTCTTT. This encodes CASSFHGAEAFF.

J is TRBJ1-1 and V is TRBV11-2; 9 nucleotides agree with TRBD1. The CDR3 totals 13 residues. Germline V lookup: CDR1 SGHAT, CDR2 FQNNGV. J was trimmed by 7 bases and V by 5 bases; bases with no gene match: 5. CDR3: CASSTRQGGEAFF. The CDR3 coding sequence is TGTGCCAGCAGCACCAGACAGGGGGGTGAAGCTTTCTTT.

The chain is built from TRBV4-2 and TRBJ1-3, with 7 bases aligning to TRBD1. From germline, CDR1 is LGHNA and CDR2 YNFKEQ. The CDR3 spans 17 residues. J gave up 3 bases and V 2 bases, and 10 bases lay outside the gene matches. CDR3 amino acids: CASSQPLTGNLGNTIYF. Here the CDR3 DNA reads TGTGCCAGCAGCCAACCCTTGACAGGGAATCTTGGAAACACCATATATTTT.

This CDR3 reads CASRNEGQGIETQYF. CDR3 DNA sequence: TGTGCCAGTAGAAATGAGGGACAGGGCATAGAGACCCAGTACTTC. This chain uses TRBV19 with TRBJ2-5; 9 bases fit TRBD1. The CDR3 is 15 amino acids. V lost 6 bases, J lost 4 bases, and 9 bases stayed unmatched. Germline CDR1 and CDR2: LNHDA and SQIVND (reference sequence).

This chain uses TRBV5-4 with TRBJ2-1; 7 bases map to TRBD1. The CDR3 loop spans 15 amino acids. Trimming cost V 0 bases and J 3 bases; bases outside gene matches: 3. CDR1 and CDR2 from the germline V gene are SGHNT and YYREEE (reference sequence). The CDR3 spells CASSLAGTVYNEQFF. For the CDR3, the DNA is TGTGCCAGCAGCTTGGCCGGGACAGTCTACAATGAGCAGTTCTTC.

The rearrangement links TRBV30 to TRBJ1-3; no clear D. The germline V gene encodes CDR1 GTSNPN and CDR2 SVGIG (reference sequence). CDR3 length: 12 amino acids. V lost 2 bases and J lost 7, with 9 bases in between. The CDR3 coding sequence is TGTGCCTGGAGTCCTATCTTCAACACCATATATTTT. Residues: CAWSPIFNTIYF.